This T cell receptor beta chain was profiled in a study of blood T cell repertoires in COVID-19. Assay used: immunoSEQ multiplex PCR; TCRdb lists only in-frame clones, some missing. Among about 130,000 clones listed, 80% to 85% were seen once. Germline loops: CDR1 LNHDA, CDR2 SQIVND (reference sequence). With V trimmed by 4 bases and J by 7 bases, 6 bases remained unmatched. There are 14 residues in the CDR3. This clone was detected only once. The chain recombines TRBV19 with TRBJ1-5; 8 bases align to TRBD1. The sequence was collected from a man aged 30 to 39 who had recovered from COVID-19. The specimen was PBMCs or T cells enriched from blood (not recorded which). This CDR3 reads CASSTQGAGQPQHF. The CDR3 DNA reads TGTGCCAGTAGTACGCAGGGGGCAGGGCAGCCCCAGCATTTT.